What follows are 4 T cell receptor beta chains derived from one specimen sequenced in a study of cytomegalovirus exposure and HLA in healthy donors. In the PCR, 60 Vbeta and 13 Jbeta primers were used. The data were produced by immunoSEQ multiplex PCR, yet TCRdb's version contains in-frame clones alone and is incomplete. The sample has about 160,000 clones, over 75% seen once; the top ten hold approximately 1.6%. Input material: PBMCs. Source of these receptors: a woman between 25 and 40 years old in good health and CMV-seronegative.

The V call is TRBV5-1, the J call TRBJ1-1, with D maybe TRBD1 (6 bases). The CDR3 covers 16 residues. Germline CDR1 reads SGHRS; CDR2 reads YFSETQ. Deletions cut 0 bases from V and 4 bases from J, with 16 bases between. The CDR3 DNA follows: TGCGCCAGCAGCTTGGGGTCAGGGGTCGCCTTCACTGAAGCTTTCTTT. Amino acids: CASSLGSGVAFTEAFF. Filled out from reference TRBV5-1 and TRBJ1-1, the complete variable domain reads KAGVTQTPRYLIKTRGQQVTLSCSPISGHRSVSWYQQTPGQGLQFLFEYFSETQRNKGNFPGRFSGRQFSNSRSEMNVSTLELGDSALYLCASSLGSGVAFTEAFFGQGTRLTVV.

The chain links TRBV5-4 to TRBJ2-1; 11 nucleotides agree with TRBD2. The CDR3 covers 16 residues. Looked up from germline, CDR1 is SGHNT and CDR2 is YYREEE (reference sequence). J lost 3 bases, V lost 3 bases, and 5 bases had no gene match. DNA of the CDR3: TGTGCCAGCAGCTCCGGGACTAGCGGAGTCTACAATGAGCAGTTCTTC. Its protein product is CASSSGTSGVYNEQFF.

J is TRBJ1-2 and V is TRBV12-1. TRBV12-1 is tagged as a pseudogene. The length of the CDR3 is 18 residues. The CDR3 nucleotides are TGTGCCAGCAGCTTTGGGCGCCCTTGGAGGTCCTGCGGTTATGGCTACACCTTC. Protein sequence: CASSFGRPWRSCGYGYTF.

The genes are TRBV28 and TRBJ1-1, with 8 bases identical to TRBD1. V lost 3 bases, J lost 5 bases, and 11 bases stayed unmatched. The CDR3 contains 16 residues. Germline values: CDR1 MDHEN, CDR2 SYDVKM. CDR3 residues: CASSFLPGGMGTEAFF. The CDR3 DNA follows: TGTGCCAGCAGTTTCTTACCAGGGGGCATGGGAACTGAAGCTTTCTTT. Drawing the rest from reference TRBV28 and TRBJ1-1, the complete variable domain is DVKVTQSSRYLVKRTGEKVFLECVQDMDHENMFWYRQDPGLGLRLIYFSYDVKMKEKGDIPEGYSVSREKKERFSLILESASTNQTSMYLCASSFLPGGMGTEAFFGQGTRLTVV.